This TCR beta chain was observed in a study of T-cell reconstitution after alpha-beta-depleted transplantation in children. The CDR3 runs 13 residues. V lost 5 bases and J 0 bases, leaving 8 bases between the germline ends. Germline V CDR1 and CDR2: SGHRS, YFSETQ. The authors prepared the TCRbeta library with unique molecular identifiers. Each CDR3 protein is one row after TCRdb ran MiXCR on the PCR reads. The sample records about 980,000 distinct CDR3 sequences, 25% to 35% being singletons. In its sample, this clonotype was seen a few times. Sequences were derived from PBMCs, mostly from graft donor cells, sampled 360 days after TCRalphabeta/CD19-depleted stem cell transplant. This TCR was sampled from a boy in the first two years of life who had a stem cell transplant for SCID, so the T cells may come from the graft donor. V and J are TRBV5-1 and TRBJ1-1; D unclear. The CDR3 here is CASRGSLNTEAFF. In DNA, the CDR3 is TGCGCCAGCAGGGGCAGCTTGAACACTGAAGCTTTCTTT.